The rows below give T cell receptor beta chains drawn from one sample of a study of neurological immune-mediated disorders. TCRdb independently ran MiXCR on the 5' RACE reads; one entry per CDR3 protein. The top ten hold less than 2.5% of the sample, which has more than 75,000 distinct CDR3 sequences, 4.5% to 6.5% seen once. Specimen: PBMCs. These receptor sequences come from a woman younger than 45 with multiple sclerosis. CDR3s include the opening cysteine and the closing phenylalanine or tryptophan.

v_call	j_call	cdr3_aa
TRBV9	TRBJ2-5	CASSLWGGGAETQYF
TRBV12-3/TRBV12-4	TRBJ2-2	CASSLGGAVGELFF
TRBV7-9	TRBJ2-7	CASSFPGQGYEQYF
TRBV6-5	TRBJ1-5	CASSYSNRGNQPQHF
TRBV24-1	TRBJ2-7	CATSVGTGVSYEQYF
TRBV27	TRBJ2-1	CASSFSSGSYEQFF
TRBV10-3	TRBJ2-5	CAISSTGKEETQYF
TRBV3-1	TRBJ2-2	CASSQRGRFGRPEANTGELFF
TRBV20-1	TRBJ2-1	CTVAESSYNEQFF
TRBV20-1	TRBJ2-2	CSARTPYGTGELFF
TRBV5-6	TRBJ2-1	CASSSILREAYNEQFF
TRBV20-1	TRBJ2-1	CSAKSSSGGAFEQFF
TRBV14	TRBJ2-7	CASSPLAGVGTEQYF
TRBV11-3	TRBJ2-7	CASSLAAGSDEQYF
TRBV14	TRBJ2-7	CASSPDVWATEQYF
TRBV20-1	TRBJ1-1	CSASGGPLWSTEAFF
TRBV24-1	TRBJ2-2	CATSDAGQVTGELFF
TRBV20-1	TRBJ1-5	CSAAGGGGFQPQHF
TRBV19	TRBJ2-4	CASSRTSGSTTAKNIQYF
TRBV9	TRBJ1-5	CASSVGGGLQPQHF
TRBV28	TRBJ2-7	CASRTSTEQYF
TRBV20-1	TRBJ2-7	CSAIKGLGYEQYF
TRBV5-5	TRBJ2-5	CASSLGRGVETQYF
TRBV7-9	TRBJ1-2	CASSPPGYGYTF
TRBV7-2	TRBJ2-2	CASTSAGRGGGELFF
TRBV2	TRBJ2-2	CASSEGTTNTGELFF
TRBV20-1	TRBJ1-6	CSARVRGPLYSPLHF
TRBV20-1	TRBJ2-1	CSASSGTRPDNEQFF
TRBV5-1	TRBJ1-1	CASSRIPETGIEAFF
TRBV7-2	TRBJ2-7	CASSSPPGEQYF
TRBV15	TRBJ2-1	CATSRELDFEQFF
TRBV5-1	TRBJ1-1	CASSPGPGLIEAFF
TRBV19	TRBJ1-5	CASRDRTRGNQPQHF
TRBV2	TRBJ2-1	CASSESVVEFF
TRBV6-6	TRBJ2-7	CASSSAYEQYF
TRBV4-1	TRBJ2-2	CASSPTWGPGELFF
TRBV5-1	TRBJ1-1	CASSPRPGPNTEAFF
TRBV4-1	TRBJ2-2	CASSHGTPRDTGELFF
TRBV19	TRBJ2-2	CASRARNANTGELFF
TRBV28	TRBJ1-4	CASTGLYEKLFF
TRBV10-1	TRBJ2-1	CASSPGTGISYNEQFF